The 24 T cell receptor beta chains listed next were all sequenced from one sample in a study of OX40 agonist ivuxolimab in advanced cancers. Preparation of the library involved the immunoSEQ multiplex PCR assay. TCRdb stores this immuneACCESS table with in-frame sequences only. Part of the clones is absent; in the studies checked, under half of the shortfall reflects unresolved V genes, and no reason is known for the rest. This sample lists about 20,000 clones; 60% to 80% were detected once. The top ten hold 33% of the sample. The sample in question was CD4+ or CD8+ T cells sorted from blood, obtained in a trial of the OX40 agonist ivuxolimab. These receptors were collected from an adult with an advanced solid tumor such as melanoma, head and neck, liver or kidney cancer.

The CDR3 protein is CASSPMSLQETQYF. For the CDR3, the DNA is TGTGCCAGCAGCCCTATGTCACTTCAAGAGACCCAGTACTTC. The chain joins TRBV9 to TRBJ2-5, with D hard to call. Germline V gene sequence: CDR1 SGDLS, CDR2 YYNGEE. Trimming cost V 4 bases and J 2 bases, with 12 bases left between them. The CDR3 contains 14 residues. Drawing the rest from reference TRBV9 and TRBJ2-5, the complete variable domain is DSGVTQTPKHLITATGQRVTLRCSPRSGDLSVYWYQQSLDQGLQFLIQYYNGEERAKGNILERFSAQQFPDLHSELNLSSLELGDSALYFCASSPMSLQETQYFGPGTRLLVL.

The chain links TRBV15 to TRBJ2-7; unclear D gene. The germline V gene encodes CDR1 LNHNV and CDR2 YYDKDF (reference sequence). Between the trimmed V and J ends, which lost 3 bases and 5 bases, there was a span of 17 bases. This CDR3 region has 15 residues. The CDR3 loop reads CATSSLADLRDEQYF. The CDR3 region has the DNA TGTGCCACCAGCAGTCTGGCGGACCTCCGGGACGAGCAGTACTTC.

J is TRBJ2-6 and V is TRBV7-6; 8 nucleotides agree with TRBD1. The CDR3 spans 19 residues. V was pared by 1 base and J by 2 bases, with 10 bases of the junction left unmatched. Germline-derived CDR1 and CDR2 are SGHVS and FNYEAQ. The CDR3: CASSLGTGTGLAGANVLTF. CDR3 nucleotides: TGTGCCAGCAGCTTAGGAACCGGGACAGGACTTGCTGGGGCCAACGTCCTGACTTTC.

This clone was counted only a few times. The chain links TRBV27 to TRBJ1-5; a possible D gene is TRBD1 (6 bases). The CDR3 sequence is 15 residues long. Germline-derived CDR1 and CDR2 are MNHEY and SMNVEV (reference sequence). Trimming shortened V by 2 bases and J by 3 bases, and 11 bases separated the two germline ends. The CDR3 DNA reads TGTGCCAGCAGTTTAGGAGGGGGGGCCAATCAGCCCCAGCATTTT. Amino acids: CASSLGGGANQPQHF.

This chain joins TRBV23-1 and TRBJ2-5; D possibly matches TRBD1 or TRBD2 (5 bases each). TRBV23-1 is marked as an open reading frame, function uncertain. Deletions cut 6 bases from V and 4 bases from J, with 21 bases between. This CDR3 has 16 amino acids. Written as DNA, the CDR3 is TGCGCCAGCAGAGAAGGGACCGGGCCCCTTGGAGAGACCCAGTACTTC. Its translation: CASREGTGPLGETQYF.

This chain joins TRBV4-2 and TRBJ2-2, with D perhaps given as TRBD1 or TRBD2 (6 bases each). V was shortened by 0 bases and J by 4 bases, with 24 bases between the two germline ends. This CDR3 spans 20 amino acids. In germline, CDR1 is LGHNA, CDR2 YNFKEQ. The CDR3: CASSQETWEMGARGTGELFF. Here the CDR3 DNA reads TGTGCCAGCAGCCAAGAAACCTGGGAGATGGGGGCGCGGGGCACCGGGGAGCTGTTTTTT.

This rearrangement joins TRBV7-9 to TRBJ2-3; D gene ambiguous. Germline CDR1 SEHNR, CDR2 FQNEAQ (reference sequence). This CDR3 is built from 15 residues. Deletions cut 4 bases from V and 4 bases from J, with 15 bases between. The CDR3 here is CASSSPELTADTQYF. The CDR3 coding sequence is TGTGCCAGCAGCTCCCCGGAGTTGACGGCAGATACGCAGTATTTT. The full variable domain, rest sourced from reference TRBV7-9 and TRBJ2-3, is DTGVSQNPRHKITKRGQNVTFRCDPISEHNRLYWYRQTLGQGPEFLTYFQNEAQLEKSRLLSDRFSAERPKGSFSTLEIQRTEQGDSAMYLCASSSPELTADTQYFGPGTRLTVL.

The chain employs TRBV27 and TRBJ2-3, with 8 nucleotides matching TRBD1. Germline CDR1 is MNHEY and CDR2 is SMNVEV (reference sequence). The CDR3 covers 15 residues. V trimming: 0 bases; J trimming: 3 bases; junction bases outside the gene matches: 2. The CDR3 nucleotides read TGTGCCAGCAGTTTATCTGGACAGGGAACAGATACGCAGTATTTT. This codes for CASSLSGQGTDTQYF.

The chain employs TRBV4-1 and TRBJ1-2, with D possibly TRBD1 on 5 matching bases. Germline CDR1 is MGHRA and CDR2 is YSYEKL. V was cut by 0 bases and J by 4 bases, with 9 bases left in between. This CDR3 is 14 amino acids long. The CDR3: CASSQDRAPYGYTF. CDR3 nucleotides: TGCGCCAGCAGCCAAGACAGGGCACCCTATGGCTACACCTTC.

This chain uses TRBV6-6 with TRBJ1-2; D not resolved. CDR3 length equals 13 residues. The V end was cut by 5 bases, the J end by 6 bases, with 13 bases between. Germline V gene sequence: CDR1 MNHNY, CDR2 SVGAGI (reference sequence). CDR3 in DNA: TGTGCCAGCAGTCCTTATGCCCCGGATGGCTACACCTTC. Translating gives CASSPYAPDGYTF.

This clone has more than one count but fewer than ten. V usage is TRBV6-5 and J usage is TRBJ1-2; tentative D call: TRBD1 (6 bases). With 6 bases removed from V and 6 bases from J, the gap between germline ends came to 14 bases. CDR1 MNHEY and CDR2 SVGAGI come from the germline V gene. The CDR3 loop spans 13 amino acids. CDR3 sequence (DNA): TGTGCCAGCAGCGATACAGGGAGGGATGGCTACACCTTC. Amino acid sequence: CASSDTGRDGYTF.

This clone was observed a handful of times. This rearrangement joins TRBV27 to TRBJ1-6; no definite D call. This CDR3 contains 13 residues. Germline V lookup: CDR1 MNHEY, CDR2 SMNVEV (reference sequence). Trimming pared 0 bases from V and 10 bases from J, leaving 7 bases between. CDR3 amino acids: CASSLSVGSPLHF. Written as DNA, the CDR3 is TGTGCCAGCAGTTTATCGGTAGGCTCACCCCTCCACTTT.

The chain uses TRBV7-9 and TRBJ1-1; possibly TRBD1 for D (5 bases). From germline, CDR1 is SEHNR and CDR2 FQNEAQ (reference sequence). The V end lost 0 bases, the J end lost 6 bases, and 14 bases lay between the germline ends. This CDR3 has 15 amino acids. CDR3 nucleotide sequence: TGTGCCAGCAGCTTAGCGGGCAGGGCTAGCGCTGAAGCTTTCTTT. Amino acids: CASSLAGRASAEAFF. Full variable domain (remainder filled in from reference TRBV7-9 and TRBJ1-1): DTGVSQNPRHKITKRGQNVTFRCDPISEHNRLYWYRQTLGQGPEFLTYFQNEAQLEKSRLLSDRFSAERPKGSFSTLEIQRTEQGDSAMYLCASSLAGRASAEAFFGQGTRLTVV.

The chain is built from TRBV9 and TRBJ2-7, with TRBD1 identical over 8 bases. The CDR3 extends over 13 amino acids. V shed 2 bases and J 5 bases; nucleotides not matched to a gene: 3. The germline V gene encodes CDR1 SGDLS and CDR2 YYNGEE. The CDR3 here is CASSVGTGNEQYF. CDR3 sequence (DNA): TGTGCCAGCAGCGTCGGGACAGGAAACGAGCAGTACTTC.

The chain is built from TRBV12-5 and TRBJ2-1; D gene ambiguous. The CDR3 runs to 11 residues. Germline assignment: CDR1 LGHNT and CDR2 FRNRAP. Trimming stripped 7 bases from V and 7 bases from J, with 8 bases between. The DNA for the CDR3 is TGTGCTAGTGACCTTGGGAATGAGCAGTTCTTC. Residues: CASDLGNEQFF.

This clone was counted between two and nine times. The V gene is TRBV27, the J gene TRBJ2-7; a possible D gene is TRBD2 (6 bases). Trimming stripped 5 bases from V and 6 bases from J, with 26 bases between. CDR1 and CDR2 from the germline V gene are MNHEY and SMNVEV (reference sequence). This CDR3 contains 17 residues. Here the CDR3 DNA reads TGTGCCAGCAGTCTAACATCCCGGGACTTGGTACGATTCGAGCAGTACTTC. As protein: CASSLTSRDLVRFEQYF.

There are many counts of this clone. The chain couples TRBV5-1 to TRBJ1-2; D gene unclear. Germline CDR1 is SGHRS and CDR2 is YFSETQ. This CDR3 is 13 amino acids long. V gave up 0 bases and J gave up 2 bases, with 5 bases separating them. CDR3 residues: CASSLGGNYGYTF. The CDR3 coding sequence is TGCGCCAGCAGCTTGGGAGGGAACTATGGCTACACCTTC. The full variable domain, its missing parts supplied by reference TRBV5-1 and TRBJ1-2, is KAGVTQTPRYLIKTRGQQVTLSCSPISGHRSVSWYQQTPGQGLQFLFEYFSETQRNKGNFPGRFSGRQFSNSRSEMNVSTLELGDSALYLCASSLGGNYGYTFGSGTRLTVV.

This chain joins TRBV30 and TRBJ2-5; tentative D call: TRBD1 (5 bases). The CDR3 sequence is 14 residues long. The V gene's germline CDR1 is GTSNPN and CDR2 SVGIG (reference sequence). The ends were cut back, 5 bases at V and 3 bases at J, with 16 bases in the middle. The CDR3 DNA is TGTGCCTGGGGCGGCCAGGGTTCTGAAGAGACCCAGTACTTC. It codes for CAWGGQGSEETQYF.

The CDR3, as DNA: TGTGCCAGCAGCTTAGTTCCGGGGACCGTTTGGGGCTACACCTTC. Protein sequence: CASSLVPGTVWGYTF. This rearrangement joins TRBV7-9 to TRBJ1-2, with D perhaps TRBD1 (5 bases). Between the trimmed V and J ends, which lost 1 base and 8 bases, there was a span of 17 bases. Looked up from germline, CDR1 is SEHNR and CDR2 is FQNEAQ (reference sequence). This CDR3 is 15 amino acids long.

The chain is built from TRBV5-1 and TRBJ1-5; the D is unclear. Germline assignment: CDR1 SGHRS and CDR2 YFSETQ. The CDR3 is 13 amino acids. Trimming shortened V by 0 bases and J by 5 bases, and 6 bases separated the two germline ends. The CDR3 loop is CASSLGADQPQHF. The CDR3 bases are TGCGCCAGCAGCTTGGGAGCCGATCAGCCCCAGCATTTT. Full variable domain (outside the CDR3, taken from reference TRBV5-1 and TRBJ1-5): KAGVTQTPRYLIKTRGQQVTLSCSPISGHRSVSWYQQTPGQGLQFLFEYFSETQRNKGNFPGRFSGRQFSNSRSEMNVSTLELGDSALYLCASSLGADQPQHFGDGTRLSIL.

The chain has TRBV5-6 and TRBJ2-1; 10 positions agree with TRBD1. The length of the CDR3 is 14 residues. V trimming: 4 bases; J trimming: 8 bases; junction bases outside the gene matches: 6. The germline CDR1 and CDR2 sequences are SGHDT and YYEEEE. CDR3 coding DNA: TGTGCCAGCAGCGGAGGACAGGGGGAGGATGAGCAGTTCTTC. This encodes CASSGGQGEDEQFF.

This clone is labeled medium-sized. V usage is TRBV5-6 and J usage is TRBJ1-1; maybe TRBD1 (6 bases). The V and J ends lost 2 bases and 5 bases respectively, with 10 bases between them. CDR1 and CDR2 (germline): SGHDT, YYEEEE. CDR3 length: 13 residues. For the CDR3, the DNA is TGTGCCAGCAGCTTACAGGGTCGGACTGAAGCTTTCTTT. Its protein product is CASSLQGRTEAFF.

The chain couples TRBV6-6 to TRBJ2-7; 8 positions match TRBD1. CDR3 length equals 15 residues. Losses at the gene ends were 4 bases for V and 4 bases for J; bases not matched to a gene: 9. The germline gives CDR1 MNHNY, CDR2 SVGAGI (reference sequence). The DNA of the CDR3 is TGTGCCAGCAGTTTCGACAGGGGCAGCGCGTACGAGCAGTACTTC. Translating it yields CASSFDRGSAYEQYF.

This clone was seen once. The CDR3 nucleotides are TGTGCCAGCAGCTTAGCCAGGGTCCACGAGCAGTACTTC. It encodes CASSLARVHEQYF. The chain employs TRBV13 and TRBJ2-7, with a tentative D call TRBD1 (5 bases). The CDR3 consists of 13 residues. Trimming left V 1 base short and J 5 bases short, with 9 bases between. Germline V gene data show CDR1 as PRHDT and CDR2 as FYEKMQ (reference sequence).